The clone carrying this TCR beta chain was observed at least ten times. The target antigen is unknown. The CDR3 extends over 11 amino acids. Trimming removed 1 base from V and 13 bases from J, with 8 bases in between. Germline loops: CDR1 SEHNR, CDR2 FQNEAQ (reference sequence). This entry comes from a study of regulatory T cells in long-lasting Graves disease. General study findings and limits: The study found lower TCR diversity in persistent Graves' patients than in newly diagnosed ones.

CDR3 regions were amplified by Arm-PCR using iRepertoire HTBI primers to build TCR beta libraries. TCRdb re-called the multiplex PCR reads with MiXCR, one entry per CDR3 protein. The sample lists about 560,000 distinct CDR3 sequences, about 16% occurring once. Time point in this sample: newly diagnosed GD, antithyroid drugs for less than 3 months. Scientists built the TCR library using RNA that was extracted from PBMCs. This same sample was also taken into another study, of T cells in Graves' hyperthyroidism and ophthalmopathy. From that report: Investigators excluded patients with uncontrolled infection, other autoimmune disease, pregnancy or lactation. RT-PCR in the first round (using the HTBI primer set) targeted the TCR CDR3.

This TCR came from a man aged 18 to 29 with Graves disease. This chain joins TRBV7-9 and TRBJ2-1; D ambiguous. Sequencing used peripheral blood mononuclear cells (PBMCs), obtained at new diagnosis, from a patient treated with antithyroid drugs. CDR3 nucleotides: TGTGCCAGCAGCTTAGATAGGGTTCAGTTCTTC. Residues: CASSLDRVQFF.